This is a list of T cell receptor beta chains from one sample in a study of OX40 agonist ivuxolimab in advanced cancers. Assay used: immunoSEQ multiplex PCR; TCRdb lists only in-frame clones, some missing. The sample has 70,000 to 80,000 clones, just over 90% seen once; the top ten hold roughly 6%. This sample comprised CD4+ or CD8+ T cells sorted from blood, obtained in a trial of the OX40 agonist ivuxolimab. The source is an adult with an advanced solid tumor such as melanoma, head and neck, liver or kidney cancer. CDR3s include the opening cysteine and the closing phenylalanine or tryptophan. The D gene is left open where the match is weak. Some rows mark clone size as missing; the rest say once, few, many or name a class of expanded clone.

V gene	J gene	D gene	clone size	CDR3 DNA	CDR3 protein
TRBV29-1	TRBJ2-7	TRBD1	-	TGCAGCGCGTATACCGGGACAGCCTACGAGCAGTACTTC	CSAYTGTAYEQYF
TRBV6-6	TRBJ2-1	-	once	TGTGCCAGCAGTTACGCTCTCAGTCACTCCTACAATGAGCAGTTCTTC	CASSYALSHSYNEQFF
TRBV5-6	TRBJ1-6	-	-	TGTGCCAGCAGCTTTGAGTTTTCAGGGACACCCCTCCACTTT	CASSFEFSGTPLHF
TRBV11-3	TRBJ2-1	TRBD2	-	TGTGCCAGCAGCTCCGGACTAGCGGGAGAAAATGAGCAGTTCTTC	CASSSGLAGENEQFF
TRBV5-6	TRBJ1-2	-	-	TGTGCCAGCACCCTCGTCGTACAGGCCGTTGGGGGCTACACCTTC	CASTLVVQAVGGYTF
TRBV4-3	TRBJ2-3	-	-	TGCGCCAGCAGCCAAGAATTTCCCCTAGCGTTTAGCACAGATACGCAGTATTTT	CASSQEFPLAFSTDTQYF
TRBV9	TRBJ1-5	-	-	TGTGCCAGCAGCGTAGATGGCCTTTATCATCAGCCCCAGCATTTT	CASSVDGLYHQPQHF
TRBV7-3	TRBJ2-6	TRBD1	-	TGTGCCAGCAGCGGATCAGGGGGTAGTGGGGCCAACGTCCTGACTTTC	CASSGSGGSGANVLTF
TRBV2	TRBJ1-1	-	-	TGTGCCAGCAGATTCCAGGGTGTCACTGAAGCTTTCTTT	CASRFQGVTEAFF
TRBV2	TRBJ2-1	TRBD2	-	TGTGCCAGCAAGAATAGCGGGGACTACAATGAGCAGTTCTTC	CASKNSGDYNEQFF
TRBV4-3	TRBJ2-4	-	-	TGCGCCAGCAGCCAGGGGAGCGGAAAAAACATTCAGTACTTC	CASSQGSGKNIQYF
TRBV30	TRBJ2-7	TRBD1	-	TGTGCCTGGAGTACAGGGGACGGCTACGAGCAGTACTTC	CAWSTGDGYEQYF
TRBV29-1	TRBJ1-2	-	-	TGCAGCGTTGAATCGGCCTCGGGCTACACCTTC	CSVESASGYTF
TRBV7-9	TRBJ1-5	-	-	TGTGCCAGCACGAACAGGGATAGCAATCAGCCCCAGCATTTT	CASTNRDSNQPQHF
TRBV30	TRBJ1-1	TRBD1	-	TGTGCCTGGAGTGCAGGGGGCTCTACTGAAGCTTTCTTT	CAWSAGGSTEAFF
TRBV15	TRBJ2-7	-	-	TGTGCCACCAGCGGCGGACCCGGACTTACCTACGAGCAGTACTTC	CATSGGPGLTYEQYF
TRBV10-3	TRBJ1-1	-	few	TGTGCCATCAGTGAGGTCGGGGGGTTAGAAGCTTTCTTT	CAISEVGGLEAFF
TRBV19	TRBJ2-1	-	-	TGTGCCAGTAGTATAGGGCTAGCAGTCTACAATGAGCAGTTCTTC	CASSIGLAVYNEQFF
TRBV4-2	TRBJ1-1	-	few	TGTGCCAGCAGCATGGGAACTGAAGCTTTCTTT	CASSMGTEAFF
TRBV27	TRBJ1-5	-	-	TGTGCCAGCAGTTTAATCGTGAATCAGCCCCAGCATTTT	CASSLIVNQPQHF
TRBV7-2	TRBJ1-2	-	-	TGTGCCAGCAGCTTAGTGTCAAGAGCTAACTATGGCTACACCTTC	CASSLVSRANYGYTF
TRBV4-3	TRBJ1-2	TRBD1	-	TGCGCCAGCAGCCAAGATCGGCATCACAGGGGCAGAACTTATGGCTACACCTTC	CASSQDRHHRGRTYGYTF
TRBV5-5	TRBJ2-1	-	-	TGTGCCAGCAGCGTGGACTGGACCTCCTACAATGAGCAGTTCTTC	CASSVDWTSYNEQFF
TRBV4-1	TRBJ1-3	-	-	TGCGCCAGCAGCCAAGAAGGAGGAAACACCATATATTTT	CASSQEGGNTIYF
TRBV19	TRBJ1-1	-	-	TGTGCCAGTAGTATAATCCTGGACAGTCCGAGAGAAGCTTTCTTT	CASSIILDSPREAFF
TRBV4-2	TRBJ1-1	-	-	TGTGCCAGCAGCCCCCCTAATACAGGGAACACTGAAGCTTTCTTT	CASSPPNTGNTEAFF
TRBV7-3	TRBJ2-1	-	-	TGTGCCAGCAGCCCCAAACAGGGACCCTCCTACAATGAGCAGTTCTTC	CASSPKQGPSYNEQFF
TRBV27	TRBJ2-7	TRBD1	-	TGTGCCAGCAGTCGGACAGGGAATGAGCAGTACTTC	CASSRTGNEQYF
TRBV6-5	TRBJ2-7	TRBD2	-	TGTGCCAGCAGTTGGGAAGCGGGGCGATCCTACGAGCAGTACTTC	CASSWEAGRSYEQYF
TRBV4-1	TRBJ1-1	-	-	TGCGCCAGCAGCCCGAACAGGGAGTACCCTGAAGCTTTCTTT	CASSPNREYPEAFF
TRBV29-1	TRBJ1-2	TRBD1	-	TGCAGCGTCTCAGGGGGTGCACGCTATGGCTACACCTTC	CSVSGGARYGYTF
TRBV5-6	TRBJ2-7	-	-	TGTGCCAGCAGCTTACAAAGGGTGTCCTACGAGCAGTACTTC	CASSLQRVSYEQYF
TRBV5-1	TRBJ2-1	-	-	TGCGCCAGCAGCTTATTAACGCCCTCTTACAATGAGCAGTTCTTC	CASSLLTPSYNEQFF
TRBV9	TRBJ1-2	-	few	TGTGCCAGCAGCCGGGGGGGGGACTATGGCTACACCTTC	CASSRGGDYGYTF
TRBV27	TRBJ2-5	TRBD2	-	TGTGCCAGCAGCGGGATACTAGCGGGGGGCCGGGAGACCCAGTACTTC	CASSGILAGGRETQYF
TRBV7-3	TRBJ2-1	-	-	TGTGCCAGCAGCTTAGGACGCGGAGAGCAGTTCTTC	CASSLGRGEQFF
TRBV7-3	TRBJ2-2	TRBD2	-	TGTGCCAGCAGCCAAGCGGGATTCGGCACCGGGGAGCTGTTTTTT	CASSQAGFGTGELFF
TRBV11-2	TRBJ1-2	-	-	TGTGCCAGCGTGGGGTTTGATGACTATGGCTACACCTTC	CASVGFDDYGYTF
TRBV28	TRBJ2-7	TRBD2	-	TGTGCCAGCAGCCTTTCTATGGGGACTAGCTGGGAGCAGTACTTC	CASSLSMGTSWEQYF
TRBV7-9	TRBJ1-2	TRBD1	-	TGTGCCAGCAGCTTAGTAGACAGGGGGCCATTTGGCTACACCTTC	CASSLVDRGPFGYTF
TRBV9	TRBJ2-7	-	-	TGTGCCAGCAGCGTAGGGCGGATCTCCTACGAGCAGTACTTC	CASSVGRISYEQYF
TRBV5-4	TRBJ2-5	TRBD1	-	TGTGCCAGCAGCTTGGAGGGGGCGGAGACCCAGTACTTC	CASSLEGAETQYF
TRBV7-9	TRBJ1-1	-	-	TGTGCCAGCAGCCTCGGCCCTGAAGGGAACACTGAAGCTTTCTTT	CASSLGPEGNTEAFF
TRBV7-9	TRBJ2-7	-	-	TGTGCCAGCAGCGTAGTGGGGGGAGGTGCCTACGAGCAGTACTTC	CASSVVGGGAYEQYF